The T cell receptor beta chain under discussion was sequenced for a study of blood T cells in healthy people across ages. Primers used in a second PCR of roughly 6 to 11 cycles were a sample-barcoded 5' primer and a J-beta primer mix. MiXCR, run by TCRdb on the 5' RACE reads, gives a single entry per CDR3 protein. The table has over 950,000 distinct CDR3 sequences, more than 30% seen once. The CDR3 spans 15 residues. Trimming stripped 3 bases from V and 4 bases from J, with 13 bases between. The source of this sequence is a man younger than 35 in good health. Sequenced material: blood. The chain is built from TRBV12-3 or TRBV12-4 and TRBJ1-5; no clear D gene. CDR3 in DNA: TGTGCCAGCAGTTTCGGAAGTGGACCGAATCAGCCCCAGCATTTT. It yields the protein CASSFGSGPNQPQHF.